The 26 T cell receptor beta chains below come from one sample, sequenced in a study of Ad26.COV2.S vaccination and SARS-CoV-2 variants. The treatment is: about 20 received Ad26.COV2.S at low or high dose, single or two shots; about 5 received placebo; per-sample allocation not given. Day 63 after the first vaccine or placebo injection was the time point for sampling. The data were produced by immunoSEQ multiplex PCR, yet TCRdb's version contains in-frame clones alone and is incomplete. Of 430,000 or so clones listed, roughly 89% are singletons. The material sequenced was peripheral blood, taken in a trial of Ad26.COV2.S vaccine versus placebo. All receptors derive from a person aged 18 to 59 who received the Ad26.COV2.S COVID-19 vaccine or a placebo.

The chain couples TRBV28 to TRBJ2-1, with TRBD1 as a possible D gene (5 bases). This CDR3 is built from 15 residues. The germline V gene has CDR1 MDHEN and CDR2 SYDVKM. Trimming removed 5 bases at V and 0 bases at J, with 11 bases between. CDR3 nucleotides: TGTGCCAGCAGTCTGACAGCGCTCTCCTACAATGAGCAGTTCTTC. This gives the protein CASSLTALSYNEQFF. The full variable domain, rest sourced from reference TRBV28 and TRBJ2-1, is DVKVTQSSRYLVKRTGEKVFLECVQDMDHENMFWYRQDPGLGLRLIYFSYDVKMKEKGDIPEGYSVSREKKERFSLILESASTNQTSMYLCASSLTALSYNEQFFGPGTRLTVL.

The genes are TRBV6-5 and TRBJ1-5; 9 positions agree with TRBD1. Germline V gene lookup returns CDR1 MNHEY and CDR2 SVGAGI. V lost 6 bases, J lost 3 bases, and 6 bases stayed unmatched. The CDR3 runs 15 residues. CDR3 amino acids: CASRTRDRDNQPQHF. CDR3 in DNA: TGTGCCAGCAGGACCCGGGACAGGGACAATCAGCCCCAGCATTTT.

V and J are TRBV24-1 and TRBJ2-7; no firm D call. The V end was cut by 3 bases, the J end by 3 bases, with 17 bases between. There are 16 residues in the CDR3. CDR1 KGHDR and CDR2 SFDVKD come from the germline V gene. The CDR3 is CATSDTPGLPNYEQYF. The CDR3 DNA sequence: TGTGCCACCAGTGATACTCCGGGCCTCCCAAACTACGAGCAGTACTTC.

This chain connects TRBV19 to TRBJ2-5; TRBD2 agrees at 11 bases. Germline V gene sequence: CDR1 LNHDA, CDR2 SQIVND (reference sequence). This CDR3 spans 15 amino acids. The V gene end was trimmed by 10 bases and the J gene end by 4 bases; junction bases not matched to a gene: 11. The CDR3 region has the DNA TGTGCCACCCGAAGCGGGCTAGCGGGAGGAGAGACCCAGTACTTC. It encodes CATRSGLAGGETQYF.

This chain uses TRBV10-3 with TRBJ2-1; D unclear. CDR1 and CDR2 from the germline V gene are ENHRY and SYGVKD. V was trimmed by 1 base and J by 5 bases, leaving 6 bases between them. The CDR3 is 13 amino acids. Written as DNA, the CDR3 is TGTGCCATCAGTGAGTGGGGTGACAATGAGCAGTTCTTC. It specifies CAISEWGDNEQFF.

This clone has a handful of counts. The sample holds other DNA sequences that translate to the same CDR3. J is TRBJ1-3 and V is TRBV7-9; no clear D gene. This CDR3 is 13 amino acids long. CDR1 SEHNR and CDR2 FQNEAQ come from the germline V gene (reference sequence). The ends were cut back, 0 bases at V and 3 bases at J, with 3 bases in the middle. The CDR3 DNA reads as TGTGCCAGCAGCTTAGCGGGTGGAAACACCATATATTTT. Amino acids: CASSLAGGNTIYF.

The chain links TRBV19 to TRBJ2-1; maybe TRBD2 (6 bases). This CDR3 contains 17 residues. Germline CDR1 LNHDA, CDR2 SQIVND (reference sequence). Trimming shortened V by 3 bases and J by 1 base, and 16 bases separated the two germline ends. The CDR3 region has the DNA TGTGCCAGTAGTATCCCATGGGGGGAACGATCCTACAATGAGCAGTTCTTC. This codes for CASSIPWGERSYNEQFF.

The rearrangement joins TRBV19 to TRBJ2-1; D gene unclear. The V gene's germline CDR1 is LNHDA and CDR2 SQIVND (reference sequence). V was pared by 3 bases and J by 0 bases, with 15 bases between. The CDR3 sequence is 17 residues long. Here the CDR3 reads CASSIGLVEASYNEQFF. The CDR3 nucleotides are TGTGCCAGTAGTATCGGGCTAGTCGAGGCCTCCTACAATGAGCAGTTCTTC.

Only one count was recorded for this clone. The V and J genes are TRBV7-8 and TRBJ1-3, with D possibly TRBD1 on 6 matching bases. This CDR3 comprises 18 residues. Trimming removed 0 bases at V and 0 bases at J, with 15 bases between. The V gene's germline CDR1 is SGHVS and CDR2 FQNEAQ. The CDR3 DNA reads TGTGCCAGCAGCTTAGCGACCCCGGGACATTACTCTGGAAACACCATATATTTT. As protein: CASSLATPGHYSGNTIYF.

The rearrangement joins TRBV6-6 to TRBJ1-2; 8 bases fit TRBD1. Trimming cost V 2 bases and J 4 bases; bases outside gene matches: 3. The germline V gene encodes CDR1 MNHNY and CDR2 SVGAGI (reference sequence). This CDR3 region has 14 residues. The CDR3 sequence: CASSYAGQAYGYTF. The DNA for the CDR3 is TGTGCCAGCAGTTACGCGGGACAGGCCTATGGCTACACCTTC.

The V and J genes are TRBV7-9 and TRBJ1-1, with a tentative D call TRBD1 (5 bases). CDR1 is SEHNR and CDR2 is FQNEAQ in the germline V gene (reference sequence). There are 13 residues in the CDR3. Trimming removed 5 bases from V and 4 bases from J, with 11 bases in between. CDR3: CASSPRQRTEAFF. CDR3 DNA sequence: TGTGCCAGCAGCCCCCGACAGCGCACTGAAGCTTTCTTT.

The V gene is TRBV6-2 or TRBV6-3, the J gene TRBJ2-7; 7 bases align to TRBD1. This CDR3 has 15 residues. Germline V gene lookup returns CDR1 MNHEY and CDR2 SVGEGT. J was trimmed by 1 base and V by 5 bases; bases with no gene match: 8. CDR3: CASSRQGYESYEQYV. The CDR3 nucleotides read TGTGCCAGCAGTCGACAGGGATATGAGTCCTACGAGCAGTACGTC.

The CDR3 sequence is CSVETGGIIDYEQYF. The CDR3 DNA follows: TGCAGCGTAGAAACAGGGGGGATCATTGACTACGAGCAGTACTTC. The chain recombines TRBV29-1 with TRBJ2-7; 8 bases are shared with TRBD1. Trimming cost V 6 bases and J 3 bases; bases outside gene matches: 13. The CDR3 consists of 15 residues. Germline CDR1 reads SQVTM; CDR2 reads ANQGSEA.

CDR3 loop: CASSPGQARNTIYF. CDR3 DNA: TGTGCCAGCAGCCCCGGACAGGCTAGGAACACCATATATTTT. This rearrangement joins TRBV7-9 to TRBJ1-3; TRBD1 agrees at 7 bases. Germline V gene sequence: CDR1 SEHNR, CDR2 FQNEAQ (reference sequence). Trimming removed 5 bases from V and 7 bases from J; junction bases left unmatched: 8. The CDR3 runs 14 residues.

The genes are TRBV7-9 and TRBJ1-4; D perhaps matches TRBD1 (5 bases). Looked up from germline, CDR1 is SEHNR and CDR2 is FQNEAQ (reference sequence). Trimming left V 4 bases short and J 12 bases short, with 15 bases between. This CDR3 has 13 residues. The CDR3 loop is CASSSRTSEELFF. For the CDR3, the DNA is TGTGCCAGCAGCTCAAGGACATCCGAAGAACTGTTTTTT. The full variable domain, completed using reference TRBV7-9 and TRBJ1-4, is DTGVSQNPRHKITKRGQNVTFRCDPISEHNRLYWYRQTLGQGPEFLTYFQNEAQLEKSRLLSDRFSAERPKGSFSTLEIQRTEQGDSAMYLCASSSRTSEELFFGSGTQLSVL.

Note on this clone: Distinct nucleotide sequences in the sample also encode this CDR3. V is TRBV7-9 and J is TRBJ2-3; D not certain. Germline lookup yields CDR1 SEHNR and CDR2 FQNEAQ (reference sequence). The V end lost 1 base, the J end lost 3 bases, and 2 bases lay between the germline ends. CDR3 length: 12 residues. The CDR3 reads CASSLETDTQYF. CDR3 coding DNA: TGTGCCAGCAGCTTAGAAACAGATACGCAGTATTTT.

J is TRBJ2-3 and V is TRBV5-1, with D possibly being TRBD1 (6 bases). The CDR3 spans 15 residues. The V gene's germline CDR1 is SGHRS and CDR2 YFSETQ. The V gene lost 3 bases and the J gene lost 4 bases, with 15 bases spanning the gap. The CDR3 loop is CASSSPTGGADTQYF. The CDR3 DNA is TGCGCCAGCAGCTCTCCGACTGGGGGCGCAGATACGCAGTATTTT.

V and J are TRBV2 and TRBJ1-5; D not certain. This CDR3 spans 13 amino acids. CDR1 and CDR2 from the germline V gene are SNHLY and FYNNEI. V lost 4 bases to trimming and J lost 6 bases, with 10 bases between them. In DNA form, the CDR3 reads TGTGCCAGCAGTGTAGTTATAGGTCAGCCCCAGCATTTT. Residues: CASSVVIGQPQHF.

The J gene is TRBJ2-5, the V gene TRBV14; D call uncertain. The CDR3 contains 15 residues. The germline CDR1 and CDR2 sequences are SGHDN and FVKESK. Trimming cost V 0 bases and J 1 base, with 9 bases left between them. This chain's CDR3 is CASSQDFQPQETQYF. CDR3 sequence (DNA): TGTGCCAGCAGCCAAGATTTTCAACCCCAAGAGACCCAGTACTTC.

The chain links TRBV18 to TRBJ2-7, with D hard to call. Germline CDR1 KGHSH, CDR2 LQKENI. The CDR3 runs 13 residues. Trimming took off 4 bases at V and 4 bases at J, with 11 bases between the two ends. The CDR3 here is CASSLLLSYEQYF. The CDR3 nucleotides read TGTGCCAGCTCACTACTCCTCTCTTACGAGCAGTACTTC.

This chain joins TRBV10-3 and TRBJ1-5, with TRBD1 identical over 9 bases. The CDR3 runs to 17 residues. V trimming: 2 bases; J trimming: 6 bases; junction bases outside the gene matches: 11. CDR1 is ENHRY, CDR2 SYGVKD, per germline. This CDR3 is CAISELYGTGRGQPQHF. The DNA for the CDR3 is TGTGCCATCAGTGAGCTATACGGGACAGGGAGAGGTCAGCCCCAGCATTTT.

In its sample, this clone was seen a few times. V usage is TRBV2 and J usage is TRBJ1-5; D is unresolved. V was shortened by 5 bases and J by 5 bases, with 13 bases between the two germline ends. The CDR3 totals 14 residues. Germline-derived CDR1 and CDR2 are SNHLY and FYNNEI. The CDR3 DNA reads as TGTGCCAGCAGTAATATCTGGAACGATCAGCCCCAGCATTTT. This sequence encodes CASSNIWNDQPQHF.

A note on this clone: Other DNA sequences in the sample encode the same CDR3. The chain carries TRBV19 and TRBJ1-5, with TRBD1 identical over 7 bases. CDR1 and CDR2 (germline): LNHDA, SQIVND (reference sequence). Trimming at V came to 2 bases and at J to 4 bases, leaving 2 bases not matched to a gene. The CDR3 is made up of 14 amino acids. The chain's CDR3 is CASSIRDRNQPQHF. The CDR3, as DNA: TGTGCCAGTAGTATACGGGACAGAAATCAGCCCCAGCATTTT. Looking up the rest from reference TRBV19 and TRBJ1-5 gives the full variable domain: DGGITQSPKYLFRKEGQNVTLSCEQNLNHDAMYWYRQDPGQGLRLIYYSQIVNDFQKGDIAEGYSVSREKKESFPLTVTSAQKNPTAFYLCASSIRDRNQPQHFGDGTRLSIL.

The rearrangement links TRBV7-3 to TRBJ1-1; a weak D match, TRBD1 (5 bases). This CDR3 comprises 15 residues. Germline CDR1 reads SGHTA; CDR2 reads FQGTGA. V was trimmed by 5 bases and J by 4 bases, leaving 17 bases between them. For the CDR3, the DNA is TGTGCCAGCAGCCCCACGGGGGACCCCGGCACTGAAGCTTTCTTT. Translating gives CASSPTGDPGTEAFF.

V is TRBV7-2 and J is TRBJ1-3, with unresolved D. Per the germline V gene, CDR1 is SGHTA and CDR2 is FQGNSA. V lost 3 bases, J lost 1 base, and 13 bases lay in between. This CDR3 contains 16 residues. CDR3 in DNA: TGTGCCAGCAGCTTCTCCGGCAGTGATTCTGGAAACACCATATATTTT. Translated: CASSFSGSDSGNTIYF.

The rearrangement links TRBV27 to TRBJ2-1, with 9 bases aligning to TRBD2. Germline CDR1 reads MNHEY; CDR2 reads SMNVEV (reference sequence). V shed 2 bases, J shed 2 bases, and the junction held 7 bases outside the gene matches. This CDR3 is 17 amino acids long. The CDR3 nucleotides read TGTGCCAGCAGTTTAGAAATAGCGGGGGCCCCCTACAATGAGCAGTTCTTC. Amino acids: CASSLEIAGAPYNEQFF.